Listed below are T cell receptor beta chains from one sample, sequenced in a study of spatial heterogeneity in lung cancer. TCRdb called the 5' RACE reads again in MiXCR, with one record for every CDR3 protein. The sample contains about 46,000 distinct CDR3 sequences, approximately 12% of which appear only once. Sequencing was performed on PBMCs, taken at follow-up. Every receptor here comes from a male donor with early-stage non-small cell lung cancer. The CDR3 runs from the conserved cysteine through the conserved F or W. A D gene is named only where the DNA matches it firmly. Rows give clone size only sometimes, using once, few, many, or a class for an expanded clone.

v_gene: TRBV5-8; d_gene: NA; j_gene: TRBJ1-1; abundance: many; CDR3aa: CASRKKPNTEAFF; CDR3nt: TGTGCCAGCAGAAAGAAGCCAAACACTGAAGCTTTCTTT
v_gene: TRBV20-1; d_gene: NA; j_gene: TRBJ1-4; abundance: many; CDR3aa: CSASGAPTNEKLFF; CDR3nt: TGCAGTGCTAGCGGGGCGCCAACTAATGAAAAACTGTTTTTT
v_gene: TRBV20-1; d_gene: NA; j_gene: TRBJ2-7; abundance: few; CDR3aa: CSARVDSPYEQYF; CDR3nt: TGCAGTGCTAGAGTGGACAGTCCCTACGAGCAGTACTTC
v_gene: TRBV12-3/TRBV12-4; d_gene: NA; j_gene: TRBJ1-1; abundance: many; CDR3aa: CASSLSPGSRTEAFF; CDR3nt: TGTGCCAGCAGTTTATCCCCGGGGTCCCGGACTGAAGCTTTCTTT
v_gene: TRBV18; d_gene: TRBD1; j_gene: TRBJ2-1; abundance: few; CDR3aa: CASSPPGTGNNNEQFF; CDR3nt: TGTGCCAGCTCACCACCCGGGACAGGGAATAACAATGAGCAGTTCTTC
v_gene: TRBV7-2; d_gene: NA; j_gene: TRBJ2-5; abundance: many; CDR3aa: CASSLSETQYF; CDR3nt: TGTGCCAGCAGCTTGTCAGAGACCCAGTACTTC
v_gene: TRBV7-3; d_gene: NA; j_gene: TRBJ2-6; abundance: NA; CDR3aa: CASSVVKSGANVLTF; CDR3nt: TGTGCCAGCAGCGTCGTTAAGTCTGGGGCCAACGTCCTGACTTTC
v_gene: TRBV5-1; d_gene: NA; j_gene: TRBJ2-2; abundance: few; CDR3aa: CASSLTENTGELFF; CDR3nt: TGCGCCAGCAGCTTAACAGAGAACACCGGGGAGCTGTTTTTT
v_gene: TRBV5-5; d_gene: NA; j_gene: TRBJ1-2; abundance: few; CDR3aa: CASSLVVGGYTF; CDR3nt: TGTGCCAGCAGCTTGGTGGTTGGAGGCTACACCTTC
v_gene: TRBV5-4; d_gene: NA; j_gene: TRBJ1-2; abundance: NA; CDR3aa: CASSFPTGSIGYTF; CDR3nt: TGTGCCAGCAGCTTCCCCACAGGGTCGATCGGCTACACCTTC
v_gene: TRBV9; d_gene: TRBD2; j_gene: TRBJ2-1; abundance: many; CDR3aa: CASSVSGSRYNEQFF; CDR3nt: TGTGCCAGCAGTGTAAGCGGGAGCCGCTACAATGAGCAGTTCTTC
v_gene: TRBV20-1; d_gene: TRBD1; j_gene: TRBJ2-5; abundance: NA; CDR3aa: CSAKGGGETQYF; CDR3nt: TGCAGTGCAAAAGGGGGCGGGGAGACCCAGTACTTC
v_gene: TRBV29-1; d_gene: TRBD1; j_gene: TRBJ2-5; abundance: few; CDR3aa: CSARTGGLETQYF; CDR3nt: TGCAGCGCTAGGACAGGGGGCTTGGAGACCCAGTACTTC
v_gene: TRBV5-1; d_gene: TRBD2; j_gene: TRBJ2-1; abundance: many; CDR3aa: CASSPLAGGRNEQFF; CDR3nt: TGCGCCAGCAGCCCCTTAGCGGGAGGAAGGAATGAGCAGTTCTTC
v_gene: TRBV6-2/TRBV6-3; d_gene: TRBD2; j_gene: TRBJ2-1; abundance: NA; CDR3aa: CASSYGTSWGNEQFF; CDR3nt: TGTGCCAGCAGTTATGGGACTAGCTGGGGAAATGAGCAGTTCTTC
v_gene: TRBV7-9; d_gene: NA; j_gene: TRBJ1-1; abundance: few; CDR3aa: CASSRPENTEAFF; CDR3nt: TGTGCCAGCAGTCGACCTGAGAACACTGAAGCTTTCTTT
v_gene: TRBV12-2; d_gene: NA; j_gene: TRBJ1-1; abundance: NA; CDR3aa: CASRPYQRMNTEAFF; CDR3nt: TGTGCAAGTCGCCCATACCAGCGAATGAACACTGAAGCTTTCTTT
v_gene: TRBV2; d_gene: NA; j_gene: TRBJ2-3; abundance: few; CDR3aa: CASISGPTDTQYF; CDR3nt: TGTGCCAGTATTTCTGGGCCCACAGATACGCAGTATTTT
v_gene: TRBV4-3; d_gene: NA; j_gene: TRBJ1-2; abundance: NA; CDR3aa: CASSQDLGFGYTF; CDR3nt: TGCGCCAGCAGCCAAGATCTAGGTTTCGGCTACACCTTC
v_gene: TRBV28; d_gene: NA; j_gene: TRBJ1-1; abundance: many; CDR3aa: CASSLGPEAFF; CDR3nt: TGTGCCAGCAGTTTGGGGCCTGAAGCTTTCTTT
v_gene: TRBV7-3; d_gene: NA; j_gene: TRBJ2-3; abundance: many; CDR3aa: CASKGGAHTDTQYF; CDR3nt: TGTGCCAGCAAAGGGGGGGCCCACACAGATACGCAGTATTTT
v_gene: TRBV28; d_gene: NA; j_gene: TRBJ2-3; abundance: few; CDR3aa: CASSPVGDNTDTQYF; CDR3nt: TGTGCCAGCAGTCCCGTTGGGGACAACACAGATACGCAGTATTTT
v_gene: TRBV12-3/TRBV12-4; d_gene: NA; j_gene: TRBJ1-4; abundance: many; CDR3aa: CATTDRINEKLFF; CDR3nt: TGTGCCACCACTGACAGGATTAATGAAAAACTGTTTTTT
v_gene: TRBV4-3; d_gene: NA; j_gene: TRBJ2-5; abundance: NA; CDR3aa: CASSPQLAGAFQETQYF; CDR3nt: TGCGCCAGCAGCCCCCAACTTGCCGGGGCCTTCCAAGAGACCCAGTACTTC
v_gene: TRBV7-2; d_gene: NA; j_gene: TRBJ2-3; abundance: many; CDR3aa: CASSFGTDTQYF; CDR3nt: TGTGCCAGCAGCTTCGGCACAGATACGCAGTATTTT
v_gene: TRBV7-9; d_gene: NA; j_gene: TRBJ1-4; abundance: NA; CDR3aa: CASSFSGEKLFF; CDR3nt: TGTGCCAGCAGCTTTTCCGGCGAAAAACTGTTTTTT
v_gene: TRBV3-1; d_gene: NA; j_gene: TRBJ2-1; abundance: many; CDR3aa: CASSQDHYNEQFF; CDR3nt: TGTGCCAGCAGCCAAGATCACTACAATGAGCAGTTCTTC
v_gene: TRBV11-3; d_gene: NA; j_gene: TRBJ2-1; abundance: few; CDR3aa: CASSLDPLPYNEQFF; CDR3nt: TGTGCCAGCAGCTTAGATCCATTACCTTACAATGAGCAGTTCTTC